What follows are 8 T cell receptor beta chains derived from one specimen sequenced in a study of OX40 agonist ivuxolimab in advanced cancers. The protocol was immunoSEQ multiplex PCR, while the TCRdb copy is restricted to in-frame clones and leaves out a portion. Among tens of thousands of clones, about 80% were seen once, and the ten largest hold roughly 3%. Material: CD4+ or CD8+ T cells sorted from blood, obtained in a trial of the OX40 agonist ivuxolimab. The receptors come from an adult with an advanced solid tumor such as melanoma, head and neck, liver or kidney cancer.

The chain carries TRBV19 and TRBJ2-7; D uncertain. Germline V gene sequence: CDR1 LNHDA, CDR2 SQIVND (reference sequence). V was cut by 5 bases and J by 2 bases, with 13 bases left in between. The CDR3 spans 14 residues. CDR3 sequence reads: CASSADGPPYEQYF. The CDR3 bases are TGTGCCAGTAGTGCCGACGGACCTCCCTACGAGCAGTACTTC.

This clone has more than one count but fewer than ten. This CDR3 is CASSQEGSGGAKQFF. CDR3 DNA: TGCGCCAGCAGCCAAGAAGGAAGCGGGGGGGCCAAGCAGTTCTTC. The chain is built from TRBV4-3 and TRBJ2-1; 10 bases align to TRBD2. The J segment lost 11 bases and the V segment lost 0 bases, leaving 7 bases of the junction unmatched. Germline loops: CDR1 LGHNA, CDR2 YSLEER. The CDR3 sequence is 15 residues long.

The chain has TRBV5-4 and TRBJ2-5; TRBD2 matches 9 bases. V lost 3 bases to trimming and J lost 4 bases; unmatched junction nucleotides: 4. The CDR3 consists of 14 residues. Germline values: CDR1 SGHNT, CDR2 YYREEE (reference sequence). CDR3 in amino acids: CASSYAGGRETQYF. CDR3 bases: TGTGCCAGCAGCTACGCGGGGGGGAGAGAGACCCAGTACTTC. Drawing the rest from reference TRBV5-4 and TRBJ2-5, the complete variable domain is ETGVTQSPTHLIKTRGQQVTLRCSSQSGHNTVSWYQQALGQGPQFIFQYYREEENGRGNFPPRFSGLQFPNYSSELNVNALELDDSALYLCASSYAGGRETQYFGPGTRLLVL.

This clone came up a few times. V usage is TRBV21-1 and J usage is TRBJ1-2. TRBV21-1 is termed a pseudogene. The CDR3 length is 14 residues. CDR3 loop: CASSIRLRNAGYTF. The DNA of the CDR3 is TGTGCCAGCAGCATACGACTAAGGAATGCTGGCTACACCTTC.

The chain has TRBV11-2 and TRBJ2-5, with D possibly matching TRBD1 (6 bases). Per the germline V gene, CDR1 is SGHAT and CDR2 is FQNNGV. The V end lost 3 bases, the J end lost 4 bases, and 9 bases lay between the germline ends. This CDR3 spans 13 amino acids. The CDR3 region is CASSLGHRETQYF. The CDR3 DNA follows: TGTGCCAGCAGCTTGGGACACCGAGAGACCCAGTACTTC. The full variable domain, completed using reference TRBV11-2 and TRBJ2-5, is EAGVAQSPRYKIIEKRQSVAFWCNPISGHATLYWYQQILGQGPKLLIQFQNNGVVDDSQLPKDRFSAERLKGVDSTLKIQPAKLEDSAVYLCASSLGHRETQYFGPGTRLLVL.

The gene calls are TRBV5-1 and TRBJ2-3; 14 nucleotides agree with TRBD2. The ends lost 7 bases at V and 1 base at J; junction bases unmatched: 5. The CDR3 sequence is 16 residues long. CDR1 and CDR2 from the germline V gene are SGHRS and YFSETQ. The CDR3 here is CASQEGLAGGTDTQYF. In nucleotides, the CDR3 is TGCGCCAGCCAGGAGGGACTAGCGGGGGGCACAGATACGCAGTATTTT.

The chain carries TRBV5-1 and TRBJ1-1, with D perhaps matching TRBD1 (6 bases). The V gene lost 0 bases and the J gene lost 1 base, with 7 bases spanning the gap. This CDR3 has 14 residues. Germline lookup yields CDR1 SGHRS and CDR2 YFSETQ. In DNA, the CDR3 is TGCGCCAGCAGCTTGGGGACAGCGAACACTGAAGCTTTCTTT. Translating gives CASSLGTANTEAFF.

The chain employs TRBV5-4 and TRBJ1-5; TRBD1 matches 11 bases. There are 13 residues in the CDR3. Germline assignment: CDR1 SGHNT and CDR2 YYREEE (reference sequence). Trimming cost V 3 bases and J 11 bases; bases outside gene matches: 4. DNA of the CDR3: TGTGCCAGCAGCTCCGGGGACAGGGGGGCCCAGCATTTT. It codes for CASSSGDRGAQHF.